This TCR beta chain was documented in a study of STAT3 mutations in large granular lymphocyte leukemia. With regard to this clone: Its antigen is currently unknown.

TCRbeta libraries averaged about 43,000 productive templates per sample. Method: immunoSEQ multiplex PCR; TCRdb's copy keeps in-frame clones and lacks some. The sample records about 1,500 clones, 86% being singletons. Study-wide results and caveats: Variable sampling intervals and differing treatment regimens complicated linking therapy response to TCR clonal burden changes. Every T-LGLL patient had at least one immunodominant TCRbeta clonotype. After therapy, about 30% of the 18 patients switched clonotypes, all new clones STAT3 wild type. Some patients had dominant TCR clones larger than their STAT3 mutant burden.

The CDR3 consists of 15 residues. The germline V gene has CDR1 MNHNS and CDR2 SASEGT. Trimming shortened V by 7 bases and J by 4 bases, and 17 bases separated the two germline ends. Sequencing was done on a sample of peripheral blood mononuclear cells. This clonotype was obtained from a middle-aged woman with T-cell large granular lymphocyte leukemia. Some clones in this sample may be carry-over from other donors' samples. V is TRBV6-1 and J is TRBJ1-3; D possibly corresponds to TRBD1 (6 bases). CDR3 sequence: CASTPGGTTGNTIYF. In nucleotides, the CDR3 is TGTGCCAGCACCCCAGGCGGGACAACCGGAAACACCATATATTTT.